The 2 T cell receptor beta chains presented below share a single source sample, sequenced in a study of blood T cell repertoires in COVID-19. Generated by immunoSEQ multiplex PCR, the TCRdb table keeps only in-frame clones and is missing some. The sample includes about 110,000 clones, around 92% seen only once; the top ten take 4% to 6%. Sequenced sample: peripheral blood. These receptors were obtained from a man aged 35 to 55 with active or convalescent COVID-19.

The chain is built from TRBV30 and TRBJ2-1; D may be TRBD2 (6 bases). The germline gives CDR1 GTSNPN, CDR2 SVGIG (reference sequence). This CDR3 has 15 amino acids. V dropped 2 bases and J dropped 0 bases, with 11 bases sitting between them. The CDR3 DNA is TGTGCCTGGAGTCGGGACTTCAGCTCCTACAATGAGCAGTTCTTC. As protein: CAWSRDFSSYNEQFF.

This chain joins TRBV4-3 and TRBJ2-1, with TRBD2 identical over 7 bases. Trimming at V came to 4 bases and at J to 8 bases, leaving 5 bases not matched to a gene. The CDR3 consists of 13 residues. From germline, CDR1 is LGHNA and CDR2 YSLEER. The CDR3 loop reads CASSRYLADEQFF. Here the CDR3 DNA reads TGCGCCAGCAGCCGCTATCTAGCGGATGAGCAGTTCTTC.